This T cell receptor (beta chain) is drawn from a study of metastatic and nonmetastatic thyroid tumors. Patients had received no treatment of any kind before thyroid surgery. With MiXCR, TCRdb reprocessed the PCR reads. The table shows 90,000 or so clones, with 8% to 9.5% occurring only once. This clone was recorded at least ten times. The CDR3 has 15 amino acids. Deletions cut 0 bases from V and 4 bases from J, with 10 bases between. Germline V gene lookup returns CDR1 SEHNR and CDR2 FQNEAQ (reference sequence). The source of this sequence is a female donor with papillary thyroid cancer or a benign thyroid nodule (not recorded which). Some clones in this sample may be carry-over from other donors' samples. The sequenced sample was blood. The chain employs TRBV7-9 and TRBJ1-3; maybe TRBD1 (5 bases). Here the CDR3 reads CASSLAGAVGNTIYF. The DNA of the CDR3 is TGTGCCAGCAGCTTAGCTGGGGCAGTCGGAAACACCATATATTTT. Using reference TRBV7-9 and TRBJ1-3 for the parts outside the CDR3, the full variable domain is DTGVSQNPRHKITKRGQNVTFRCDPISEHNRLYWYRQTLGQGPEFLTYFQNEAQLEKSRLLSDRFSAERPKGSFSTLEIQRTEQGDSAMYLCASSLAGAVGNTIYFGEGSWLTVV.